Each of the 28 T cell receptor beta chains below was sequenced from the same sample in a study of OX40 agonist ivuxolimab in advanced cancers. TCRdb's table, derived via immunoSEQ multiplex PCR, lists solely in-frame clones and lacks some. Found here are some 49,000 clones, roughly 79% of them singletons; the top ten hold over 6.5%. Source: CD4+ or CD8+ T cells sorted from blood, taken in a trial of the OX40 agonist ivuxolimab. The receptors were gathered from an adult with an advanced solid tumor such as melanoma, head and neck, liver or kidney cancer.

The chain recombines TRBV27 with TRBJ2-4, with 9 nucleotides matching TRBD1. The V segment lost 5 bases and the J segment 6 bases; nucleotides outside the gene matches: 8. Germline V gene data show CDR1 as MNHEY and CDR2 as SMNVEV (reference sequence). The CDR3 consists of 15 residues. CDR3: CASSLQGAHGNIQYF. The CDR3 nucleotides are TGTGCCAGCAGTCTACAGGGGGCGCATGGAAACATTCAGTACTTC.

The chain combines TRBV5-1 with TRBJ2-1; the match to TRBD2 covers 8 bases. The V segment lost 0 bases and the J segment 10 bases; nucleotides outside the gene matches: 3. The germline V gene encodes CDR1 SGHRS and CDR2 YFSETQ. The CDR3 totals 13 residues. DNA for the CDR3: TGCGCCAGCAGCTTGGTAGCGGGAAACGAGCAGTTCTTC. This encodes CASSLVAGNEQFF.

The V gene is TRBV4-1, the J gene TRBJ2-1; 8 positions agree with TRBD2. This CDR3 contains 16 residues. Looked up from germline, CDR1 is MGHRA and CDR2 is YSYEKL. The junction had 3 bases not matched to a gene; V was cut back by 0 bases and J by 2 bases. CDR3 in amino acids: CASSQDSSGTYNEQFF. As DNA, the CDR3 is TGCGCCAGCAGCCAAGACAGTAGCGGGACCTACAATGAGCAGTTCTTC.

The CDR3 protein is CASSLEGTAGYTF. CDR3 DNA sequence: TGTGCCAGCTCACTAGAAGGCACGGCCGGCTACACCTTC. The chain joins TRBV18 to TRBJ1-2; D is unresolved. V was cut by 4 bases and J by 8 bases, with 14 bases left in between. The germline V gene has CDR1 KGHSH and CDR2 LQKENI. The CDR3 runs to 13 residues. Filled out from reference TRBV18 and TRBJ1-2, the complete variable domain reads NAGVMQNPRHLVRRRGQEARLRCSPMKGHSHVYWYRQLPEEGLKFMVYLQKENIIDESGMPKERFSAEFPKEGPSILRIQQVVRGDSAAYFCASSLEGTAGYTFGSGTRLTVV.

The chain has TRBV28 and TRBJ1-1; the D is unclear. Germline CDR1 is MDHEN and CDR2 is SYDVKM. The CDR3 has 14 residues. Trimming removed 10 bases at V and 1 base at J, with 16 bases between. The DNA for the CDR3 is TGTGCCACCCTCTACAACGCCGGGAACACTGAAGCTTTCTTT. Its protein product is CATLYNAGNTEAFF. The full variable domain, with the rest looked up from reference TRBV28 and TRBJ1-1, is DVKVTQSSRYLVKRTGEKVFLECVQDMDHENMFWYRQDPGLGLRLIYFSYDVKMKEKGDIPEGYSVSREKKERFSLILESASTNQTSMYLCATLYNAGNTEAFFGQGTRLTVV.

The chain joins TRBV30 to TRBJ1-6; D is perhaps TRBD1 (5 bases). The germline gives CDR1 GTSNPN, CDR2 SVGIG (reference sequence). This CDR3 is built from 13 residues. V gave up 2 bases and J gave up 7 bases, with 9 bases separating them. The CDR3 DNA reads as TGTGCCTGGAGTCTACAGGAAAATTCACCCCTCCACTTT. It yields the protein CAWSLQENSPLHF.

The V call is TRBV9, the J call TRBJ2-1, with D unclear. From germline, CDR1 is SGDLS and CDR2 YYNGEE. The length of the CDR3 is 15 residues. V lost 0 bases and J 2 bases, leaving 9 bases between the germline ends. In DNA form, the CDR3 reads TGTGCCAGCAGCGTAGTTGACTTCGCCTACAATGAGCAGTTCTTC. Its translation is CASSVVDFAYNEQFF.

This clone has more than one count but fewer than ten. This rearrangement joins TRBV2 to TRBJ2-5; 8 bases line up with TRBD1. After removal of 6 bases from V and 5 bases from J, the junction contained 5 bases not matched to a gene. The CDR3 consists of 13 residues. In germline, CDR1 is SNHLY, CDR2 FYNNEI. CDR3 sequence (DNA): TGTGCCAGCAGCTTGGACAGGGACGAGACCCAGTACTTC. Its protein product is CASSLDRDETQYF.

The chain carries TRBV4-3 and TRBJ2-7; D possibly matches TRBD1 or TRBD2 (5 bases each). Germline V gene data show CDR1 as LGHNA and CDR2 as YSLEER. CDR3 length: 14 amino acids. The ends were cut back, 2 bases at V and 7 bases at J, with 15 bases in the middle. This chain's CDR3 is CASSQFRVWGEQYF. The CDR3 bases are TGCGCCAGCAGCCAATTCAGGGTCTGGGGGGAGCAGTACTTC.

The chain uses TRBV5-1 and TRBJ2-7, with D perhaps assigned TRBD1 or TRBD2 (6 bases each). CDR1 and CDR2 (germline): SGHRS, YFSETQ. The length of the CDR3 is 12 residues. V was pared by 7 bases and J by 2 bases, with 10 bases between. This chain's CDR3 is CASGGGTYEQYF. The CDR3 DNA is TGCGCCAGCGGAGGGGGGACCTACGAGCAGTACTTC.

The V and J genes are TRBV6-1 and TRBJ1-5; TRBD1 might be the D (5 bases). The ends were cut back, 3 bases at V and 1 base at J, with 10 bases in the middle. The CDR3 contains 15 residues. CDR1 is MNHNS, CDR2 SASEGT, per germline. CDR3 coding DNA: TGTGCCAGCAGTGATCCAGGGCGAAGCAATCAGCCCCAGCATTTT. It is translated as CASSDPGRSNQPQHF.

The chain uses TRBV6-1 and TRBJ2-5, with no clear D. V lost 4 bases to trimming and J lost 3 bases, with 12 bases between them. From germline, CDR1 is MNHNS and CDR2 SASEGT. The CDR3 covers 14 residues. This CDR3 reads CASSGLGAKETQYF. CDR3 bases: TGTGCCAGCAGTGGCCTAGGAGCGAAAGAGACCCAGTACTTC.

The chain is built from TRBV6-1 and TRBJ2-2; 9 bases map to TRBD2. Per the germline V gene, CDR1 is MNHNS and CDR2 is SASEGT. V shed 7 bases and J 6 bases; nucleotides not matched to a gene: 9. This CDR3 has 15 residues. CDR3: CASKGSSGSAGELFF. The CDR3 nucleotides are TGTGCCAGCAAGGGTAGTAGCGGGAGCGCCGGGGAGCTGTTTTTT.

CDR3 coding DNA: TGCGCCAGCAGCTTGGAATCAGGGGACTATGGCTACACCTTC. The encoded protein is CASSLESGDYGYTF. The chain joins TRBV5-1 to TRBJ1-2; D is perhaps TRBD1 (6 bases). The CDR3 loop spans 14 amino acids. V gave up 0 bases and J gave up 3 bases, with 9 bases separating them. Germline values: CDR1 SGHRS, CDR2 YFSETQ.

This sequence joins TRBV6-1 and TRBJ2-1; 8 nucleotides align to TRBD1. The CDR3 is 14 residues long. Germline V lookup: CDR1 MNHNS, CDR2 SASEGT. As DNA, the CDR3 is TGTGTTGTTCTAGGGACAGGCCCGTACAATGAGCAGTTCTTC. It yields the protein CVVLGTGPYNEQFF.

This clone occurred once. The V call is TRBV27, the J call TRBJ1-1; D is perhaps TRBD1 (6 bases). Between the trimmed V and J ends, which lost 1 base and 2 bases, there was a span of 11 bases. Per germline, CDR1 MNHEY and CDR2 SMNVEV (reference sequence). This CDR3 has 15 amino acids. Here the CDR3 DNA reads TGTGCCAGCAGTTTATGGGGCAGGGGAAACACTGAAGCTTTCTTT. Protein: CASSLWGRGNTEAFF.

The chain carries TRBV7-2 and TRBJ2-7; D possibly corresponds to TRBD1 (6 bases). The CDR3 is made up of 14 amino acids. The germline V gene has CDR1 SGHTA and CDR2 FQGNSA. V lost 8 bases to trimming and J lost 3 bases, with 17 bases between them. CDR3 sequence: CASYREGIGYEQYF. The CDR3 DNA reads TGTGCCAGCTACAGGGAAGGAATCGGCTACGAGCAGTACTTC.

This sequence joins TRBV27 and TRBJ2-5; TRBD2 matches 7 bases. After removal of 7 bases from V and 4 bases from J, the junction contained 9 bases not matched to a gene. This CDR3 is 14 amino acids long. Germline CDR1 MNHEY, CDR2 SMNVEV (reference sequence). CDR3 region: CASKEAGRGETQYF. The CDR3 DNA reads TGTGCCAGCAAAGAAGCGGGGAGGGGAGAGACCCAGTACTTC.

The V gene is TRBV7-2, the J gene TRBJ2-5; no definite D call. TRBJ2-7 explains the end of the DNA better; the J call may be wrong. CDR3 length: 16 amino acids. Looked up from germline, CDR1 is SGHTA and CDR2 is FQGNSA. This CDR3 reads CASSPRRRFQNYEQYF. The DNA for the CDR3 is TGTGCCAGCAGCCCTCGTCGAAGGTTTCAAAACTACGAGCAGTACTTC.

This clone is categorized as medium-sized (0.01 to 0.1%). This chain links TRBV5-5 with TRBJ1-2; no firm D call. Germline CDR1 reads SGHKS; CDR2 reads YYEKEE (reference sequence). This CDR3 comprises 14 residues. Trimming stripped 4 bases from V and 8 bases from J, with 18 bases between. The CDR3 sequence: CASSRDPEMAGYTF. The CDR3, as DNA: TGTGCCAGCAGCCGAGACCCAGAGATGGCCGGCTACACCTTC.

In its sample, this clone was seen a few times. This chain's CDR3 is CASSEQETQYF. The CDR3 bases are TGTGCCAGCAGCGAACAAGAGACCCAGTACTTC. The rearrangement links TRBV6-6 to TRBJ2-5; unclear D gene. CDR1 is MNHNY and CDR2 is SVGAGI in the germline V gene (reference sequence). With 6 bases removed from V and 2 bases from J, the gap between germline ends came to 4 bases. The CDR3 loop spans 11 amino acids.

This sequence joins TRBV7-2 and TRBJ2-2; the D is unclear. The V end was cut by 6 bases, the J end by 6 bases, with 14 bases between. Germline assignment: CDR1 SGHTA and CDR2 FQGNSA. The CDR3 spans 14 residues. CDR3 sequence reads: CASSSTPSPGELFF. In DNA form, the CDR3 reads TGTGCCAGCAGTTCAACCCCCTCTCCCGGGGAGCTGTTTTTT.

This chain connects TRBV18 to TRBJ1-1; D remains unclear. V was shortened by 3 bases and J by 5 bases, with 16 bases between the two germline ends. Germline CDR1 KGHSH, CDR2 LQKENI. The CDR3 contains 15 residues. CDR3 in amino acids: CASSPHAQAGTEAFF. As DNA, the CDR3 is TGTGCCAGCTCACCCCATGCTCAGGCGGGGACTGAAGCTTTCTTT.

V usage is TRBV5-4 and J usage is TRBJ1-1; D uncertain. The CDR3 length is 14 residues. Trimming cost V 0 bases and J 1 base, with 7 bases left between them. Germline loops: CDR1 SGHNT, CDR2 YYREEE (reference sequence). CDR3 sequence: CASSLVGGNTEAFF. In DNA form, the CDR3 reads TGTGCCAGCAGCTTGGTGGGAGGGAACACTGAAGCTTTCTTT. Full variable domain (missing parts from reference TRBV5-4 and TRBJ1-1): ETGVTQSPTHLIKTRGQQVTLRCSSQSGHNTVSWYQQALGQGPQFIFQYYREEENGRGNFPPRFSGLQFPNYSSELNVNALELDDSALYLCASSLVGGNTEAFFGQGTRLTVV.

The chain uses TRBV19 and TRBJ1-4, with a tentative D call TRBD1 (6 bases). This CDR3 spans 15 amino acids. Trimming pared 1 base from V and 5 bases from J, leaving 11 bases between. Germline CDR1 is LNHDA and CDR2 is SQIVND (reference sequence). Here the CDR3 DNA reads TGTGCCAGTAGTATAGTGGCAGGGGAGAATGAAAAACTGTTTTTT. It codes for CASSIVAGENEKLFF.

Only a few counts were recorded for this clone. The chain joins TRBV28 to TRBJ1-1; TRBD1 aligns across 8 bases. Germline CDR1 MDHEN, CDR2 SYDVKM. V dropped 5 bases and J dropped 2; count of bases not matched to a gene: 7. The CDR3 spans 15 residues. This CDR3 is CASSLLDRANTEAFF. CDR3 nucleotides: TGTGCCAGCAGTCTCTTGGACAGGGCAAACACTGAAGCTTTCTTT.

This sequence joins TRBV6-5 and TRBJ2-5; possibly TRBD1 or TRBD2 for D (6 bases each). V gave up 5 bases and J gave up 4 bases, with 17 bases separating them. Germline V gene lookup returns CDR1 MNHEY and CDR2 SVGAGI. The CDR3 contains 15 residues. The CDR3 loop is CASSTLLGGVETQYF. In nucleotides, the CDR3 is TGTGCCAGCAGTACCCTCCTGGGGGGCGTAGAGACCCAGTACTTC.

CDR3 amino acids: CASSLGLARDEQYF. CDR3 sequence (DNA): TGTGCCAGCAGCTTAGGGCTAGCGCGCGACGAGCAGTACTTC. The chain combines TRBV7-2 with TRBJ2-7; possibly TRBD2 for D (6 bases). CDR1 SGHTA and CDR2 FQGNSA come from the germline V gene. The CDR3 has 14 residues. The V end was cut by 1 base, the J end by 5 bases, with 12 bases between.